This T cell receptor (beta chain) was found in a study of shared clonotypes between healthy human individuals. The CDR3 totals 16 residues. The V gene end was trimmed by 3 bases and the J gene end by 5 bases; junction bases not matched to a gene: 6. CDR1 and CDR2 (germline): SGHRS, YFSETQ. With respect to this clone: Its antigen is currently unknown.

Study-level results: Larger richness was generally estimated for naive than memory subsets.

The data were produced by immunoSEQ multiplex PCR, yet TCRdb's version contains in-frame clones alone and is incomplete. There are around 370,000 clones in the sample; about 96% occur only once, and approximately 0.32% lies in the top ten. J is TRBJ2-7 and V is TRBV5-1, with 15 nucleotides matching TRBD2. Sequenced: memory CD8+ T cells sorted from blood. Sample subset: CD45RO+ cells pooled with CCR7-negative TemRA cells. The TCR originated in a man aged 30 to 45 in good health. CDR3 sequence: CASSSGTSGRIHEQYF. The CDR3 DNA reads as TGCGCCAGCAGCTCGGGGACTAGCGGGAGGATCCACGAGCAGTACTTC. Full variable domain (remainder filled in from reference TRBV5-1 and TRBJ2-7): KAGVTQTPRYLIKTRGQQVTLSCSPISGHRSVSWYQQTPGQGLQFLFEYFSETQRNKGNFPGRFSGRQFSNSRSEMNVSTLELGDSALYLCASSSGTSGRIHEQYFGPGTRLTVT.